The clone carrying this T cell receptor (beta chain) was seen only once. The data are from a study of blood T cell repertoires in COVID-19. Whole-study context: Whether acute or convalescent, the COVID-19 samples came from the United States, Italy and Spain. Sources were T cells, B-cell-depleted T cells, or PBMCs; the material itself was cDNA or gDNA.

In the study's own analysis: The authors estimated nucleated cell counts from reference gene primer amplification. Assay used: immunoSEQ multiplex PCR; TCRdb lists only in-frame clones, some missing. V, J and clone size were drawn from that table, and D and trimming were deduced from the DNA. The table records 200,000 to 300,000 clones, 80% to 90% of them present only once. The CDR3 extends over 20 amino acids. V lost 0 bases to trimming and J lost 4 bases; unmatched junction nucleotides: 15. Germline CDR1 SGHAT, CDR2 FQNNGV. The source of this sequence is a man aged 35 to 55 who had recovered from COVID-19. The chain recombines TRBV11-2 with TRBJ2-1, with TRBD2 matching over 10 bases. The sample comprised peripheral blood. The CDR3 nucleotides are TGTGCCAGCAGCTTAGAATCTCTCCGAACCCTAGCGGGGGAATACAATGAGCAGTTCTTC. This gives the protein CASSLESLRTLAGEYNEQFF. Full variable domain (outside the CDR3, taken from reference TRBV11-2 and TRBJ2-1): EAGVAQSPRYKIIEKRQSVAFWCNPISGHATLYWYQQILGQGPKLLIQFQNNGVVDDSQLPKDRFSAERLKGVDSTLKIQPAKLEDSAVYLCASSLESLRTLAGEYNEQFFGPGTRLTVL.